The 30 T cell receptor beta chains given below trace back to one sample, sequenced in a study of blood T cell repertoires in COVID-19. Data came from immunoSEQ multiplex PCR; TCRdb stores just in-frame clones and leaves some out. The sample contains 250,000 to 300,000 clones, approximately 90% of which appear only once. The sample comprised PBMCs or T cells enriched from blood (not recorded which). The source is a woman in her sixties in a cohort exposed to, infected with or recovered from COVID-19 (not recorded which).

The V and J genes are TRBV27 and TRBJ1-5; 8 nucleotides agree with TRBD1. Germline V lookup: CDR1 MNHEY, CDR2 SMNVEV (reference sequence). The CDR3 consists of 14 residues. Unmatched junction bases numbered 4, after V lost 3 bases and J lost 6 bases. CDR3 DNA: TGTGCCAGCAGTTTCTCTGGACAGGGTCAGCCCCAGCATTTT. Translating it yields CASSFSGQGQPQHF.

CDR3 amino acids: CASSPIAGGRDEQFF. CDR3 sequence (DNA): TGTGCCAGCTCACCAATAGCGGGAGGGCGGGATGAGCAGTTCTTC. This chain joins TRBV18 and TRBJ2-1; TRBD2 matches 11 bases. The V gene's germline CDR1 is KGHSH and CDR2 LQKENI. V shed 2 bases and J 8 bases; nucleotides not matched to a gene: 5. CDR3 length: 15 amino acids.

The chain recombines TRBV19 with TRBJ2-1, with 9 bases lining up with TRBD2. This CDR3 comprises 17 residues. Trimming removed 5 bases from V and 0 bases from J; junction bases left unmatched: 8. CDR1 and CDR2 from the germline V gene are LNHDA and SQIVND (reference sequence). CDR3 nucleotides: TGTGCCAGTAGTGCCTCTAGCGGGGTTAACTCCTACAATGAGCAGTTCTTC. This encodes CASSASSGVNSYNEQFF.

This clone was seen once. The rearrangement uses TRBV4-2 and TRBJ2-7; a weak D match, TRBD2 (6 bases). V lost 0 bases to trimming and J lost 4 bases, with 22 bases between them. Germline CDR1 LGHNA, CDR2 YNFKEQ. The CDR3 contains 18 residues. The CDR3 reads CASSQEIHRPSDSYEQYF. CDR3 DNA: TGTGCCAGCAGCCAAGAGATACACAGGCCTAGCGATTCATACGAGCAGTACTTC.

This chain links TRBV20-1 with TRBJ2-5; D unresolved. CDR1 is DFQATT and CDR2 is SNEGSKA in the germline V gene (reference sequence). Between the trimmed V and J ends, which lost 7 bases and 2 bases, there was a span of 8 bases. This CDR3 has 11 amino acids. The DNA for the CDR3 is TGCAGTGGACAAACTCAAGAGACCCAGTACTTC. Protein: CSGQTQETQYF.

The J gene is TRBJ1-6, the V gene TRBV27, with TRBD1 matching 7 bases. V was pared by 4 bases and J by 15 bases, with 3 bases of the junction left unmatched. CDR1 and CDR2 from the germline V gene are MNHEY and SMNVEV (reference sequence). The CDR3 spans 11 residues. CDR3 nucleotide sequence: TGTGCCAGCAGTTCAGGGGGAAACCTCCACTTT. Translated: CASSSGGNLHF.

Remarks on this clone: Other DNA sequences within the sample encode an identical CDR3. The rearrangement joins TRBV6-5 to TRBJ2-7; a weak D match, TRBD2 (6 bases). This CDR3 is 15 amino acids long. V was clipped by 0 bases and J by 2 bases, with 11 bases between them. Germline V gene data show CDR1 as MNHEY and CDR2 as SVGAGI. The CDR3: CASSYSPGGAYEQYF. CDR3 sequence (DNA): TGTGCCAGCAGTTACTCCCCAGGCGGGGCCTACGAGCAGTACTTC.

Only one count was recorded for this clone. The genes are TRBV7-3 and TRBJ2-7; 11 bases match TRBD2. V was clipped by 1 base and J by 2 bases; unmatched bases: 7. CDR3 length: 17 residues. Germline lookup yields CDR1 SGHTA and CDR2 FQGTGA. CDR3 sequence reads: CASSLNLGTSGTYEQYF. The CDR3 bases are TGTGCCAGCAGCTTAAATCTTGGGACTAGCGGAACCTACGAGCAGTACTTC. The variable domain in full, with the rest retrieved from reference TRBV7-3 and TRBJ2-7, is GAGVSQTPSNKVTEKGKYVELRCDPISGHTALYWYRQSLGQGPEFLIYFQGTGAADDSGLPNDRFFAVRPEGSVSTLKIQRTERGDSAVYLCASSLNLGTSGTYEQYFGPGTRLTVT.

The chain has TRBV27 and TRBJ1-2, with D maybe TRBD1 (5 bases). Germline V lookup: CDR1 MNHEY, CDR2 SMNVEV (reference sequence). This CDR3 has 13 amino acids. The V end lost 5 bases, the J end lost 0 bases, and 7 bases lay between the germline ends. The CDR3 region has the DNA TGTGCCAGCAGTACCAGGGCTAACTATGGCTACACCTTC. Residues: CASSTRANYGYTF.

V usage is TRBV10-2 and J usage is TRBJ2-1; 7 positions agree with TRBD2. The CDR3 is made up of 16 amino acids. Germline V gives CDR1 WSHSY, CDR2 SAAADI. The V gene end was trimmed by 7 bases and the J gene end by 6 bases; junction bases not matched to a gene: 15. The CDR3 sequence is CASNFGSLAVGNEQFF. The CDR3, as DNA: TGCGCCAGCAACTTCGGGAGTCTAGCGGTAGGCAATGAGCAGTTCTTC.

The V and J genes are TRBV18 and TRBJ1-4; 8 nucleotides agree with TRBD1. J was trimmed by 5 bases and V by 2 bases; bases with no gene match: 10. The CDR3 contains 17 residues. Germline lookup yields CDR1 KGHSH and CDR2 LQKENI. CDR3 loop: CASSPESGGGLNEKLFF. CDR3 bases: TGTGCCAGCTCACCAGAATCAGGGGGCGGTCTAAATGAAAAACTGTTTTTT.

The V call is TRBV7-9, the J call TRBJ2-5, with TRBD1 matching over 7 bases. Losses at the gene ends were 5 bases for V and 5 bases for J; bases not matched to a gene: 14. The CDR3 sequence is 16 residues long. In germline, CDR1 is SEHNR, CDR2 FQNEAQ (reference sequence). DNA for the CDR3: TGTGCCAGCAGCGCGAACAGGGTCCCCAGGGGGGAGACCCAGTACTTC. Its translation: CASSANRVPRGETQYF.

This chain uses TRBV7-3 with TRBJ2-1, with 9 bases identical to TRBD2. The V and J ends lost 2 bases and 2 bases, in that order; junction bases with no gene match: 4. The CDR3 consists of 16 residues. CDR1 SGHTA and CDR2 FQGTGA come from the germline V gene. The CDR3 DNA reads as TGTGCCAGCAGCTTATGGGCTAGCGGGACCTACAATGAGCAGTTCTTC. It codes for CASSLWASGTYNEQFF. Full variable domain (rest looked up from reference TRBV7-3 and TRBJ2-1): GAGVSQTPSNKVTEKGKYVELRCDPISGHTALYWYRQSLGQGPEFLIYFQGTGAADDSGLPNDRFFAVRPEGSVSTLKIQRTERGDSAVYLCASSLWASGTYNEQFFGPGTRLTVL.

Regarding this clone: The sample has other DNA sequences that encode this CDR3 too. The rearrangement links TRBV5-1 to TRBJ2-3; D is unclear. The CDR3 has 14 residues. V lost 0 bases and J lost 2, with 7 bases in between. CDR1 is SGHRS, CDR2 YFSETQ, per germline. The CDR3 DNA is TGCGCCAGCAGCTTGGGAGGATACACAGATACGCAGTATTTT. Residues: CASSLGGYTDTQYF. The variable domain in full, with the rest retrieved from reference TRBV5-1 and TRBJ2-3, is KAGVTQTPRYLIKTRGQQVTLSCSPISGHRSVSWYQQTPGQGLQFLFEYFSETQRNKGNFPGRFSGRQFSNSRSEMNVSTLELGDSALYLCASSLGGYTDTQYFGPGTRLTVL.

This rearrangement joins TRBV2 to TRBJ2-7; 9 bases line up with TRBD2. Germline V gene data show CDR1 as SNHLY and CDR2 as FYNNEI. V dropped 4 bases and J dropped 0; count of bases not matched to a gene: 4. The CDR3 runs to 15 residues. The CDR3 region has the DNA TGTGCCAGCAGTGGAACACTAGCGGGCTCCTACGAGCAGTACTTC. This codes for CASSGTLAGSYEQYF. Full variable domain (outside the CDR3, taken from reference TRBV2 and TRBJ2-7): EPEVTQTPSHQVTQMGQEVILRCVPISNHLYFYWYRQILGQKVEFLVSFYNNEISEKSEIFDDQFSVERPDGSNFTLKIRSTKLEDSAMYFCASSGTLAGSYEQYFGPGTRLTVT.

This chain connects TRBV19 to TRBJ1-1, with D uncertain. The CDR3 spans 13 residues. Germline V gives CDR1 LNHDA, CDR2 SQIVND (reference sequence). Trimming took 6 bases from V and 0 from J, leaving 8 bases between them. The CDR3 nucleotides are TGTGCCAGTAGGGGAGTACTGAACACTGAAGCTTTCTTT. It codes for CASRGVLNTEAFF.

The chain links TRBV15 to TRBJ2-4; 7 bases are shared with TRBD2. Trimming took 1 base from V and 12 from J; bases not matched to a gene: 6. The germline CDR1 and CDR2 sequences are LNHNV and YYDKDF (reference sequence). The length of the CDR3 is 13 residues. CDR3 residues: CATSRGRRDYQYF. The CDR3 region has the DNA TGTGCCACCAGCAGAGGGAGGAGGGACTATCAGTACTTC.

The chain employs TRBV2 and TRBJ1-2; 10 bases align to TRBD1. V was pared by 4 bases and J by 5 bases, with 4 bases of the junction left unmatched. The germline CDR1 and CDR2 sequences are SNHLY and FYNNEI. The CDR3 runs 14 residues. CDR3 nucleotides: TGTGCCAGCAGTGGCCCGGGACAGGGGTATGGCTACACCTTC. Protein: CASSGPGQGYGYTF.

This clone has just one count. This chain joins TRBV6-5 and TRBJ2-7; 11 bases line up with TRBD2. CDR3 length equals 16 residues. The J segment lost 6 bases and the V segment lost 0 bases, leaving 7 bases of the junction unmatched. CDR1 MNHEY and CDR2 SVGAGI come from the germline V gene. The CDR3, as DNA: TGTGCCAGCAGTTACTCTACTAGCGGGAGAAGGAGCGAGCAGTACTTC. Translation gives CASSYSTSGRRSEQYF.

CDR3 loop: CASSPGQGGETQYF. CDR3 sequence (DNA): TGTGCCAGCTCACCCGGACAGGGAGGGGAGACCCAGTACTTC. This chain links TRBV27 with TRBJ2-5; tentatively, D is TRBD1 (8 bases). V dropped 8 bases and J dropped 5 bases, with 18 bases sitting between them. CDR1 and CDR2 from the germline V gene are MNHEY and SMNVEV (reference sequence). The CDR3 is made up of 14 amino acids.

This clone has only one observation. DNA for the CDR3: TGCGCCAGCAGCCAAGGACAGGACTACTATGGCTACACCTTC. Amino acids: CASSQGQDYYGYTF. This chain links TRBV4-3 with TRBJ1-2; tentatively, D is TRBD1 (6 bases). Trimming shortened V by 1 base and J by 3 bases, and 9 bases separated the two germline ends. The CDR3 has 14 amino acids. Germline CDR1 and CDR2: LGHNA and YSLEER.

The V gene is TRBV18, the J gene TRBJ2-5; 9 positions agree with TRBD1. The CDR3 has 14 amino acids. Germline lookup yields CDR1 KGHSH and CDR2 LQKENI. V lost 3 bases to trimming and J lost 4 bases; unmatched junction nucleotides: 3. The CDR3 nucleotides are TGTGCCAGCTCACCGACAGGGGGTATAGAGACCCAGTACTTC. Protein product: CASSPTGGIETQYF.

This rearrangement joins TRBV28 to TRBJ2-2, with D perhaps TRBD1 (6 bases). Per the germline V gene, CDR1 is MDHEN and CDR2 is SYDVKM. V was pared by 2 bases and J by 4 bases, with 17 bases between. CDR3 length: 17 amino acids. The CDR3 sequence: CASSLAPGLGATGELFF. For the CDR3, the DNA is TGTGCCAGCAGTTTAGCCCCAGGGTTGGGGGCCACCGGGGAGCTGTTTTTT.

CDR3 residues: CAWSVPGTSTYEQYF. As DNA, the CDR3 is TGTGCCTGGAGTGTACCCGGGACTAGCACCTACGAGCAGTACTTC. The rearrangement joins TRBV30 to TRBJ2-7, with 9 bases identical to TRBD2. J lost 2 bases, V lost 0 bases, and 5 bases had no gene match. CDR3 length: 15 residues. Looked up from germline, CDR1 is GTSNPN and CDR2 is SVGIG (reference sequence).

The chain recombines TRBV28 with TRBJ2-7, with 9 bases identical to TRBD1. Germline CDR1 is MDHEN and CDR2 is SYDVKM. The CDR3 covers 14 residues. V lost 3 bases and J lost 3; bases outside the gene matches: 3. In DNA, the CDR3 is TGTGCCAGCAGTTTTGTGGGACAGGGCTACGAGCAGTACTTC. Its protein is CASSFVGQGYEQYF.

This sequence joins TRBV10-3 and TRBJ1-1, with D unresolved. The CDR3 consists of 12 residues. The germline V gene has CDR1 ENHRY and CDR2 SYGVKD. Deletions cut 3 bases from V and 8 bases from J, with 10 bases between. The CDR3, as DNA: TGTGCCATCAGTGATCGGTCATTGGAAGCTTTCTTT. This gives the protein CAISDRSLEAFF.

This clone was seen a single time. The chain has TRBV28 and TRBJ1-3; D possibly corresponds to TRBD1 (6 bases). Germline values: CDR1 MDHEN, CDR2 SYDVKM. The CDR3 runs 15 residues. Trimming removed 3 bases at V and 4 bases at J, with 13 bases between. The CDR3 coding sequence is TGTGCCAGCAGTTTCAGGGGCCGCTGGGGAAACACCATATATTTT. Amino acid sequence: CASSFRGRWGNTIYF. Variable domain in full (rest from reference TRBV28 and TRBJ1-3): DVKVTQSSRYLVKRTGEKVFLECVQDMDHENMFWYRQDPGLGLRLIYFSYDVKMKEKGDIPEGYSVSREKKERFSLILESASTNQTSMYLCASSFRGRWGNTIYFGEGSWLTVV.

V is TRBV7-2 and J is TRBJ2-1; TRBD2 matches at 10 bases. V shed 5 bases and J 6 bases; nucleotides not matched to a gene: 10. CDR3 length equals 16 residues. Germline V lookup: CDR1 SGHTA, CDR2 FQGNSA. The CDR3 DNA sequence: TGTGCCAGCAGCCGTCCCAGCGGGAGGGGACTCAATGAGCAGTTCTTC. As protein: CASSRPSGRGLNEQFF.

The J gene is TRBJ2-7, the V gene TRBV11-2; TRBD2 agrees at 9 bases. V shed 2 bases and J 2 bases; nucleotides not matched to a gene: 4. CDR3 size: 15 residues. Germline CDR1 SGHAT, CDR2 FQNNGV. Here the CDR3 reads CASSLIGTSPYEQYF. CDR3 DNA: TGTGCCAGCAGCTTAATCGGGACTAGCCCCTACGAGCAGTACTTC.

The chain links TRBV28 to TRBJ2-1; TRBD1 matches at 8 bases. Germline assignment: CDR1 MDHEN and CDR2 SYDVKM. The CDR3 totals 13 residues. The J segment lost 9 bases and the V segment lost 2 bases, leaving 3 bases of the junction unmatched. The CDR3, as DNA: TGTGCCAGCAGTTTACAGGGGGCGGGTGAGCAGTTCTTC. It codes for CASSLQGAGEQFF.